This TCR beta chain appears in the sequencing data of a study of CD8 T cells in Susac syndrome. Turning to the study itself: Active disease was present in five or six of the sequenced Susac syndrome patients, whereas under 10 of them were in remission.

To note about this clonotype: The antigen is undetermined.

Study-wide results and limits: Where Susac syndrome CD4+ T cell repertoires were concerned, no clonal expansion was evident.

Isolation of CD8+ and CD4+ T cells was performed negatively, whereas enrichment of TEMRA cells was done by FACS. An input of about 0.5 to 1 ug of RNA was subjected to reverse transcription using random hexamers. TCRdb re-derived calls from the immunoSEQ multiplex PCR reads in MiXCR, one entry per CDR3 protein. Here the sample spans under 200,000 distinct CDR3 sequences, 94% being singletons. From germline, CDR1 is MNHEY and CDR2 SVGEGT. The CDR3 covers 12 residues. V lost 2 bases and J lost 4, with 5 bases in between. The origin of this receptor is a human donor with Susac syndrome. The V and J genes are TRBV6-2 or TRBV6-3 and TRBJ1-2, with D unresolved. The sequenced sample consisted of CD4+ T cells from PBMCs. The CDR3 DNA is TGTGCCAGCAGTTACGGAAGCTATGGCTACACCTTC. It translates to CASSYGSYGYTF.